This is a list of T cell receptor beta chains from one sample in a study of PD-L1 blockade in urothelial cancer. Clones were read by immunoSEQ multiplex PCR, and TCRdb kept only the in-frame ones, dropping some. The table shows roughly 50,000 clones, with around 86% occurring only once. This specimen consisted of PBMCs, obtained around atezolizumab (anti-PD-L1) treatment. Receptor source: a man aged 70-80 years with urothelial cancer. Each CDR3 is given with its conserved first and last residue. A D gene is named only where the DNA matches it firmly. Size tells how often a clone was seen (once, few, many) or the class of an expanded clone, and some rows leave it out.

V	J	size	length	D	CDR3	DNA
TRBV4-1	TRBJ2-7	-	13	-	CASSLVLTYEQYF	TGCGCCAGCAGCTTAGTTTTGACCTACGAGCAGTACTTC
TRBV7-6	TRBJ2-7	-	14	-	CASSLWDKSYEQYF	TGTGCCAGCAGCTTATGGGACAAATCCTACGAGCAGTACTTC
TRBV6-4	TRBJ2-7	-	17	TRBD2	CASSENLTSVRPYEQYF	TGTGCCAGCAGTGAAAACCTGACTAGCGTCAGACCCTACGAGCAGTACTTC
TRBV7-9	TRBJ2-2	-	16	TRBD2	CASSLLAGGRAGELFF	TGTGCCAGCAGCTTACTAGCGGGAGGGCGCGCCGGGGAGCTGTTTTTT
TRBV6-1	TRBJ2-7	-	15	TRBD2	CASSETRTSGRAQYF	TGTGCCAGCAGTGAAACTAGGACTAGCGGGAGGGCGCAGTACTTC
TRBV7-9	TRBJ2-7	-	12	-	CASSFEGAEQYF	TGTGCCAGCAGCTTTGAGGGTGCCGAGCAGTACTTC
TRBV6-5	TRBJ2-5	once	14	TRBD2	CASSYRTSDETQYF	TGTGCCAGCAGTTATAGGACTAGCGATGAGACCCAGTACTTC
TRBV6-1	TRBJ2-7	-	15	TRBD2	CASSELFSGTYEQYF	TGTGCCAGCAGTGAATTGTTTAGCGGGACTTACGAGCAGTACTTC
TRBV19	TRBJ1-1	-	13	TRBD1	CASLTGGTTEAFF	TGTGCCAGTCTCACAGGGGGAACGACTGAAGCTTTCTTT
TRBV29-1	TRBJ2-5	-	16	-	CSVEELKQGGEETQYF	TGCAGCGTTGAAGAATTAAAGCAGGGTGGGGAAGAGACCCAGTACTTC
TRBV5-1	TRBJ2-4	once	13	TRBD1	CASSPGQGNIQYF	TGCGCCAGCAGCCCGGGACAGGGAAACATTCAGTACTTC
TRBV21-1	TRBJ1-1	once	15	-	CASSLWGQGLAEAFF	TGTGCCAGCAGCCTATGGGGACAGGGGTTAGCTGAAGCTTTCTTT
TRBV9	TRBJ2-6	few	16	-	CASSVTGLAGANVLTF	TGTGCCAGCAGCGTAACGGGTCTGGCTGGGGCCAACGTCCTGACTTTC
TRBV7-7	TRBJ2-5	-	13	-	CASSPAGAETQYF	TGTGCTAGCAGCCCGGCAGGGGCTGAGACCCAGTACTTC
TRBV27	TRBJ1-1	-	15	TRBD1	CASSERGQLNTEAFF	TGTGCCAGCAGCGAGAGGGGGCAGCTGAACACTGAAGCTTTCTTT
TRBV2	TRBJ1-3	-	14	TRBD1	CASSPGQGLDTIYF	TGTGCCAGCAGTCCAGGACAGGGGTTGGACACCATATATTTT
TRBV19	TRBJ2-7	-	13	-	CASSPTGLDEQYF	TGTGCCAGTAGTCCTACAGGTTTGGACGAGCAGTACTTC
TRBV19	TRBJ1-5	-	16	-	CASSPERGSGNQPQHF	TGTGCCAGTAGTCCGGAGAGGGGGTCGGGCAATCAGCCCCAGCATTTT
TRBV4-1	TRBJ2-1	-	16	TRBD2	CASSQGGLASYNEQFF	TGCGCCAGCAGCCAAGGGGGACTAGCATCCTACAATGAGCAGTTCTTC
TRBV9	TRBJ1-2	-	14	-	CASSVYGLNYGYTF	TGTGCCAGCAGTGTCTACGGACTCAACTATGGCTACACCTTC
TRBV28	TRBJ2-7	-	16	TRBD1	CASATAAGQGIYEQYF	TGTGCCAGCGCAACAGCAGCGGGACAGGGGATCTACGAGCAGTACTTC
TRBV28	TRBJ2-4	-	17	TRBD1	CASRPRTGPLAKNIQYF	TGTGCCAGCAGACCCAGGACAGGCCCACTAGCCAAAAACATTCAGTACTTC
TRBV7-9	TRBJ2-1	-	19	TRBD2	CASTLRGGTSGRAGHEQFF	TGTGCCAGCACGTTAAGGGGGGGGACTAGCGGGAGGGCCGGACATGAGCAGTTCTTC
TRBV5-4	TRBJ2-1	-	15	-	CASSLGPSSYNEQFF	TGTGCCAGCAGCTTGGGTCCTAGCTCCTACAATGAGCAGTTCTTC
TRBV10-1	TRBJ1-5	-	13	-	CASSDRVGQPQHF	TGCGCCAGCAGTGACAGGGTGGGTCAGCCCCAGCATTTT
TRBV19	TRBJ2-5	-	15	TRBD2	CASSGLAGGLETQYF	TGTGCCAGTAGTGGACTAGCGGGAGGGCTAGAGACCCAGTACTTC
TRBV12-5	TRBJ2-3	-	12	-	CASTLPGGYAYF	TGTGCTAGCACGCTTCCGGGTGGATACGCGTATTTT
TRBV6-4	TRBJ2-2	few	13	-	CASSSGDTGELFF	TGTGCCAGCAGTAGCGGAGACACCGGGGAGCTGTTTTTT
TRBV6-1	TRBJ2-7	once	14	TRBD1	CASKGTGSSYEQYF	TGTGCCAGCAAAGGGACAGGGAGTTCCTACGAGCAGTACTTC
TRBV7-9	TRBJ1-1	-	14	TRBD1	CASSQGQVNTEAFF	TGTGCCAGCAGCCAAGGACAGGTGAACACTGAAGCTTTCTTT
TRBV11-3	TRBJ2-7	once	14	TRBD1	CASSQNRGTGEQYF	TGTGCCAGCAGCCAAAACAGGGGGACGGGAGAGCAGTACTTC
TRBV18	TRBJ2-7	-	15	TRBD2	CASSRGLAGTYEQYF	TGTGCCAGCTCACGGGGACTAGCGGGAACATACGAGCAGTACTTC
TRBV28	TRBJ1-1	-	15	-	CASSSAGPPGTEAFF	TGTGCCAGCAGTTCCGCGGGACCCCCGGGCACTGAAGCTTTCTTT
TRBV29-1	TRBJ1-1	-	14	-	CSVRRGTPGTEAFF	TGCAGCGTTCGCAGGGGAACTCCGGGCACTGAAGCTTTCTTT
TRBV28	TRBJ2-7	once	13	TRBD1	CASSPAGQGEQYF	TGTGCCAGCAGTCCCGCGGGACAGGGCGAGCAGTACTTC
TRBV5-1	TRBJ2-3	-	15	-	CASSLDRGGTDTQYF	TGCGCCAGCAGCTTGGACAGGGGAGGAACAGATACGCAGTATTTT
TRBV13	TRBJ2-1	-	16	TRBD2	CASSALTSGSYNEQFF	TGTGCCAGCAGCGCACTGACTAGCGGCTCCTACAATGAGCAGTTCTTC
TRBV5-6	TRBJ2-3	-	14	TRBD2	CASSFFSGRNTQYF	TGTGCCAGCAGCTTTTTTAGCGGGAGAAATACGCAGTATTTT
TRBV5-4	TRBJ2-1	-	13	TRBD2	CASSGGLAGVPFF	TGTGCCAGCAGCGGTGGACTAGCGGGAGTCCCGTTCTTC
TRBV29-1	TRBJ2-7	-	17	TRBD2	CSVEVSGREGIFYEQYF	TGCAGCGTTGAAGTTAGCGGACGGGAGGGGATATTCTACGAGCAGTACTTC
TRBV11-1	TRBJ2-5	-	16	-	CASSWPQGGNQETQYF	TGTGCCAGCAGCTGGCCCCAAGGGGGAAACCAAGAGACCCAGTACTTC
TRBV7-9	TRBJ2-1	-	15	-	CASSLSTPTYNEQFF	TGTGCCAGCAGCTTATCGACACCTACCTACAATGAGCAGTTCTTC
TRBV9	TRBJ2-3	-	16	-	CASSVDIAYSTDTQYF	TGTGCCAGCAGCGTGGATATAGCATACAGCACAGATACGCAGTATTTT
TRBV6-1	TRBJ2-5	once	11	-	CASKGVETQYF	TGTGCCAGCAAGGGGGTGGAGACCCAGTACTTC
TRBV20-1	TRBJ1-2	-	11	TRBD1	CSVRQGTGYTF	TGCAGTGTTAGACAGGGGACCGGCTACACCTTC
TRBV6-1	TRBJ1-2	once	12	-	CASSETAGGYTF	TGTGCCAGCAGTGAAACGGCGGGTGGCTACACCTTC
TRBV16	TRBJ1-5	once	14	-	CASSHEPGDQPQHF	TGTGCCAGCAGCCATGAACCGGGGGATCAGCCCCAGCATTTT
TRBV27	TRBJ1-5	-	13	TRBD1	CASSLTGDQPQHF	TGTGCCAGCAGTTTGACAGGGGATCAGCCCCAGCATTTT
TRBV18	TRBJ1-1	-	13	-	CASSPPGGTEAFF	TGTGCCAGCTCACCGCCGGGGGGCACTGAAGCTTTCTTT
TRBV7-9	TRBJ2-7	-	14	TRBD2	CASSHSGSRYEQYF	TGTGCCAGCAGTCATAGCGGGAGTCGCTACGAGCAGTACTTC
TRBV6-1	TRBJ1-2	-	17	TRBD1	CASSAPGTGGRRYGYTF	TGTGCCAGCAGTGCCCCCGGGACAGGGGGCCGCCGCTATGGCTACACCTTC
TRBV5-1	TRBJ2-7	-	11	-	CASSLAYEQYF	TGCGCCAGCAGCTTGGCATACGAGCAGTACTTC
TRBV15	TRBJ2-7	-	14	TRBD1	CATSGDRGPYEQYF	TGTGCCACCAGCGGCGACAGGGGGCCGTACGAGCAGTACTTC
TRBV5-8	TRBJ1-1	-	15	-	CASSLDRGLRAEAFF	TGTGCCAGCAGCTTGGATAGGGGACTGAGGGCTGAAGCTTTCTTT
TRBV2	TRBJ1-3	once	17	TRBD1	CASSFTGGPSSGNTIYF	TGTGCCAGCAGTTTCACAGGGGGGCCGAGCTCTGGAAACACCATATATTTT